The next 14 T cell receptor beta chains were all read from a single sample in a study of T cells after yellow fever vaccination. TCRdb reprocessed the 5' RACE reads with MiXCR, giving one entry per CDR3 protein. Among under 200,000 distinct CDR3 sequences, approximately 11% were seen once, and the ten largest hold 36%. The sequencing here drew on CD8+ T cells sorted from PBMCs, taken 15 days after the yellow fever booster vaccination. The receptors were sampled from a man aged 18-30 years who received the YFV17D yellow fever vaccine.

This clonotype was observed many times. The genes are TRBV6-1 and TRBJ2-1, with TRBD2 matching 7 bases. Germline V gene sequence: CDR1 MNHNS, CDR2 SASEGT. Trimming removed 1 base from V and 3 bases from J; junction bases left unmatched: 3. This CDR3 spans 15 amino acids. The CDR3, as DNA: TGTGCCAGCAGTGAAGAAGGCGGGGGCTACAATGAGCAGTTCTTC. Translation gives CASSEEGGGYNEQFF.

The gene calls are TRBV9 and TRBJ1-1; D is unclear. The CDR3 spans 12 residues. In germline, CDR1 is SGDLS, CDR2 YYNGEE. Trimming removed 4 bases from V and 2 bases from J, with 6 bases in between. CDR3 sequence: CASSTSNTEAFF. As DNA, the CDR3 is TGTGCCAGCAGCACAAGTAACACTGAAGCTTTCTTT.

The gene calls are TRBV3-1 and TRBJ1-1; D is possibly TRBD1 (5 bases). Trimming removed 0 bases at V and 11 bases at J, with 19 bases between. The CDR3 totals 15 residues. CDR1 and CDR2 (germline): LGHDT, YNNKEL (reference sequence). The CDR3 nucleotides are TGTGCCAGCAGCCAAGATCCAGGGTCGGGGCTAGTGGCTTTCTTT. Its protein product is CASSQDPGSGLVAFF. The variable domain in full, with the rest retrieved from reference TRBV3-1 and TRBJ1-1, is DTAVSQTPKYLVTQMGNDKSIKCEQNLGHDTMYWYKQDSKKFLKIMFSYNNKELIINETVPNRFSPKSPDKAHLNLHINSLELGDSAVYFCASSQDPGSGLVAFFGQGTRLTVV.

The CDR3 loop reads CASSLGQGHGGYTF. The CDR3 DNA reads as TGTGCCAGCAGTCTGGGGCAGGGGCATGGTGGCTACACCTTC. The chain links TRBV27 to TRBJ1-2, with D tentatively TRBD1 (6 bases). V was shortened by 5 bases and J by 7 bases, with 17 bases between the two germline ends. This CDR3 is built from 14 residues. Germline V gene data show CDR1 as MNHEY and CDR2 as SMNVEV (reference sequence).

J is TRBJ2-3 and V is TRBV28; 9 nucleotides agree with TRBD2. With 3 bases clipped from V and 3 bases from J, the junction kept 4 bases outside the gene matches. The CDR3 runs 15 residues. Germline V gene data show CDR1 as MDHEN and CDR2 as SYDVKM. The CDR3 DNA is TGTGCCAGCAGTTTTGATAGCGGGGGTACAGATACGCAGTATTTT. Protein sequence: CASSFDSGGTDTQYF.

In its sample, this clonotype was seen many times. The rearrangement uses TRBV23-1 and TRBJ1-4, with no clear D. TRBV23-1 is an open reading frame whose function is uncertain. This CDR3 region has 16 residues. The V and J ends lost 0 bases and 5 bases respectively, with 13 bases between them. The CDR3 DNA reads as TGCGCCAGCAGTCAATCTGGTGAAACGGAAAATGAAAAACTGTTTTTT. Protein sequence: CASSQSGETENEKLFF.

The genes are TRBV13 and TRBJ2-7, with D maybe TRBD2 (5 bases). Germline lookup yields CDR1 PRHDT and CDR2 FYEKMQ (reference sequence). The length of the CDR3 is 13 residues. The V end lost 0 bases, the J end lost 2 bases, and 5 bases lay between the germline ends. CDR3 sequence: CASSLGRAYEQYV. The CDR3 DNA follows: TGTGCCAGCAGCTTAGGGCGGGCCTACGAGCAGTACGTC.

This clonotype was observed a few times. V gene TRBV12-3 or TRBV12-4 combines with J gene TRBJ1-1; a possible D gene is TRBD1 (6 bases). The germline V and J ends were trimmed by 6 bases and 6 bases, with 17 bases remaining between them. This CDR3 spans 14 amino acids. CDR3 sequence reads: CASSLTGPRAEAFF. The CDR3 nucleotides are TGTGCCAGCAGCCTGACAGGCCCACGGGCTGAAGCTTTCTTT.

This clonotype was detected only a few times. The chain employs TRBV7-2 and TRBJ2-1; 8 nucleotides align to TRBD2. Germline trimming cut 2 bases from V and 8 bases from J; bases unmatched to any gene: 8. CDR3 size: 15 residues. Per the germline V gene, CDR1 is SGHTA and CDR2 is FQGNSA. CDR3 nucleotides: TGTGCCAGCAGCTTAAGACTAGCGACCTTTTATGAGCAGTTCTTC. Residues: CASSLRLATFYEQFF. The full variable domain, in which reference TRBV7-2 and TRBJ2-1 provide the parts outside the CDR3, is GAGVSQSPSNKVTEKGKDVELRCDPISGHTALYWYRQSLGQGLEFLIYFQGNSAPDKSGLPSDRFSAERTGGSVSTLTIQRTQQEDSAVYLCASSLRLATFYEQFFGPGTRLTVL.

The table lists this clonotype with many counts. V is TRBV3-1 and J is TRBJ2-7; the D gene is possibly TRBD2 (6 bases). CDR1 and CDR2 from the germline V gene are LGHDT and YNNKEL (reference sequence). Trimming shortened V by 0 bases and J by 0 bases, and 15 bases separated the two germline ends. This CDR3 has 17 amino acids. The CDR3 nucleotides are TGTGCCAGCAGCCAAGAGGGTCGGGGGTTCATCTCCTACGAGCAGTACTTC. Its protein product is CASSQEGRGFISYEQYF.

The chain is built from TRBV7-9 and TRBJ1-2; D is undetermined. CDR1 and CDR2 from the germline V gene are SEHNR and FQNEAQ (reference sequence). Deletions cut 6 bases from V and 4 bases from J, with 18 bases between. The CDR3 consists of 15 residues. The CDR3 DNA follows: TGTGCCAGCAGAGCAGAGTACAGTCCGGCCTATGGCTACACCTTC. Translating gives CASRAEYSPAYGYTF.

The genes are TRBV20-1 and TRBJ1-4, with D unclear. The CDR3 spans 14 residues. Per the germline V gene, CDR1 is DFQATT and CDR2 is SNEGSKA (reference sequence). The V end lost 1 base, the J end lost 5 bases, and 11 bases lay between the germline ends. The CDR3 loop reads CSARARDTNEKLFF. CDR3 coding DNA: TGCAGTGCTAGAGCTCGGGATACGAATGAAAAACTGTTTTTT.

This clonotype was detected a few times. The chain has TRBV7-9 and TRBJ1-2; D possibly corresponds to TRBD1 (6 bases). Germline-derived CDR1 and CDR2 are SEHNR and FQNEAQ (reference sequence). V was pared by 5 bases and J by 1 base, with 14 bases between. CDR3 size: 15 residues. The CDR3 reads CASSPSQGFNYGYTF. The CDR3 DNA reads TGTGCCAGCAGCCCCTCACAGGGTTTTAACTATGGCTACACCTTC.

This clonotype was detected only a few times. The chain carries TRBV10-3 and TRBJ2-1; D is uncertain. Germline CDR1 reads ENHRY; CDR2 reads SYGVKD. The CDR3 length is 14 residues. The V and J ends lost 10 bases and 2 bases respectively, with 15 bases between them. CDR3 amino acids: CATAELPAYNEQFF. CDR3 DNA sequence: TGTGCCACTGCAGAGCTCCCTGCCTACAATGAGCAGTTCTTC.